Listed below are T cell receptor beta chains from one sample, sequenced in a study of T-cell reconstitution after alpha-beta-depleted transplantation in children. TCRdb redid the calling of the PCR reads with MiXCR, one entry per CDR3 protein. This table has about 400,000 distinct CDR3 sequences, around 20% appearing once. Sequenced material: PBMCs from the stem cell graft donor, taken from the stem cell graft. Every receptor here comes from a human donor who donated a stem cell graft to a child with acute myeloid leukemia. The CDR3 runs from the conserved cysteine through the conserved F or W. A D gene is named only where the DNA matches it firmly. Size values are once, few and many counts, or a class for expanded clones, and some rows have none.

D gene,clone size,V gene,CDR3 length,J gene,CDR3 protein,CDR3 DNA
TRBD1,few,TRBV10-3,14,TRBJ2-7,CAIRKQGLTYEQYF,TGTGCCATCAGGAAACAGGGGCTAACCTACGAGCAGTACTTC
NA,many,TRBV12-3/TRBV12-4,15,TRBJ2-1,CASSTGDGPYNEQFF,TGTGCCAGCAGCACCGGGGACGGTCCCTACAATGAGCAGTTCTTC
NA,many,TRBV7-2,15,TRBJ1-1,CASSLISTGNTEAFF,TGTGCCAGCAGCTTAATCTCGACAGGGAACACTGAAGCTTTCTTT
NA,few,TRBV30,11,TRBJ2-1,CAWSRGREQFF,TGTGCCTGGAGCCGGGGAAGGGAGCAGTTCTTC
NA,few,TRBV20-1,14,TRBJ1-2,CSAPKAGPHYGYTF,TGCAGTGCTCCCAAGGCAGGGCCTCACTATGGCTACACCTTC
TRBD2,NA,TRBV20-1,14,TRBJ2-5,CSARDLTGGETQYF,TGCAGTGCTAGAGATTTGACGGGAGGAGAGACCCAGTACTTC
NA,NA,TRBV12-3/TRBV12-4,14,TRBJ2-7,CASSFQGGRYEQYF,TGTGCCAGCAGTTTCCAGGGAGGACGGTACGAGCAGTACTTC
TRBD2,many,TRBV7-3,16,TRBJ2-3,CASSPGTSGRGDTQYF,TGTGCCAGCAGCCCGGGGACTAGCGGGAGAGGAGATACGCAGTATTTT
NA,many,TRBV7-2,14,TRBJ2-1,CASSLDKTYNEQFF,TGTGCCAGCAGCTTAGACAAAACCTACAATGAGCAGTTCTTC
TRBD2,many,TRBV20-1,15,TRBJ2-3,CSAGTSGRFPDTQYF,TGCAGTGCTGGGACTAGCGGGAGGTTCCCAGATACGCAGTATTTT
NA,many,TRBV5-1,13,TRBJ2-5,CASRRDVQETQYF,TGCGCCAGCAGAAGGGACGTCCAAGAGACCCAGTACTTC
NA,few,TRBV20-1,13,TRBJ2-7,CSARDPYRAEQYF,TGCAGTGCTAGAGACCCATATAGGGCCGAGCAGTACTTC
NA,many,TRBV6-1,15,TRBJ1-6,CASSPPGTYNSPLHF,TGTGCCAGCAGCCCCCCAGGGACTTATAATTCACCCCTCCACTTT
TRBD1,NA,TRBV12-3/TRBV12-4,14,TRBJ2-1,CASGTGGAGNEQFF,TGTGCCAGCGGAACAGGGGGCGCGGGCAATGAGCAGTTCTTC
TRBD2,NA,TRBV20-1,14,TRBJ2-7,CSAAPSGSSYEQYF,TGCAGTGCAGCCCCTAGCGGGAGTTCCTACGAGCAGTACTTC
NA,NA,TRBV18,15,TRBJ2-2,CASSIRDGTTGELFF,TGTGCCAGCTCAATCCGGGACGGAACCACCGGGGAGCTGTTTTTT
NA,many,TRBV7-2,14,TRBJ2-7,CASSLPFSSYEQYF,TGTGCCAGCAGCTTACCCTTCAGCTCCTACGAGCAGTACTTC
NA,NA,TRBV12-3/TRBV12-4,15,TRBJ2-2,CATTRDLPNTGELFF,TGTGCCACCACCCGGGACCTACCGAACACCGGGGAGCTGTTTTTT
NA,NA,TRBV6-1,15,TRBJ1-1,CASTYGAGRVTEAFF,TGTGCCAGCACGTATGGGGCAGGGAGGGTCACTGAAGCTTTCTTT
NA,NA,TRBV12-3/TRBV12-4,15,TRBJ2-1,CASTQGAGAHNEQFF,TGTGCCAGCACCCAAGGGGCAGGGGCCCACAATGAGCAGTTCTTC
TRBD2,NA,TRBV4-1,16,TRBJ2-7,CASSSSGAGSAYEQSF,TGCGCCAGCAGCTCATCGGGAGCGGGAAGCGCCTACGAGCAGTCCTTC
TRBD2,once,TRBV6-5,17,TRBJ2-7,CASSYFTGTSRTYEQYF,TGTGCCAGCAGTTACTTCACCGGGACTAGCCGGACCTACGAGCAGTACTTC
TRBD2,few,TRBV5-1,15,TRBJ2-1,CASSLTSGKHNEQFF,TGCGCCAGCAGCCTAACCAGCGGGAAACACAATGAGCAGTTCTTC
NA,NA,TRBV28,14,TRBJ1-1,CASTLSSAFTEAFF,TGTGCCAGCACCCTGAGTAGTGCTTTTACTGAAGCTTTCTTT
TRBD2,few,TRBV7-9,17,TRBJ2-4,CASSWEGLADTKNIQYF,TGTGCCAGCAGCTGGGAGGGACTAGCGGATACCAAAAACATTCAGTACTTC
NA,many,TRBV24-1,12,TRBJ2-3,CATSELGDTQYF,TGTGCCACCAGTGAGTTAGGAGATACGCAGTATTTT
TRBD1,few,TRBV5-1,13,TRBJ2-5,CASSTGGGETQYF,TGCGCCAGCAGCACAGGGGGCGGAGAGACCCAGTACTTC
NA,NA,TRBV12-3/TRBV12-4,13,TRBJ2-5,CASSWRGSGTQYF,TGTGCCAGCAGCTGGAGGGGTTCTGGGACCCAGTACTTC
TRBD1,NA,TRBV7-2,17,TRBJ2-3,CASSFREGAFRADTQYF,TGTGCCAGCAGCTTTCGAGAGGGGGCGTTTCGGGCAGATACGCAGTATTTT
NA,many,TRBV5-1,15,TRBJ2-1,CASRITRGVVNEQFF,TGCGCCAGCCGGATTACAAGGGGAGTCGTCAATGAGCAGTTCTTC
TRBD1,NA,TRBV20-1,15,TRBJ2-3,CSAIPGQGAADTQYF,TGCAGTGCTATTCCTGGACAGGGGGCCGCAGATACGCAGTATTTT
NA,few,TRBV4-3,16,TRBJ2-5,CASSQEHGGYEETQYF,TGCGCCAGCAGCCAAGAGCACGGAGGCTATGAAGAGACCCAGTACTTC
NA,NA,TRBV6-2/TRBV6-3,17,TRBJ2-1,CASSYGAADYIYNEQFF,TGTGCCAGCAGTTACGGGGCGGCGGACTACATCTACAATGAGCAGTTCTTC
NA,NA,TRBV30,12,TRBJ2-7,CAWSVATYEQYF,TGTGCCTGGAGTGTTGCAACCTACGAGCAGTACTTC
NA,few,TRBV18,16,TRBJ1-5,CASSPLPDLSNQPQHF,TGTGCCAGCTCACCCCTACCCGACCTTAGCAATCAGCCCCAGCATTTT
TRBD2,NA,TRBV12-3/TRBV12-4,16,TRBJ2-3,CASSFLSGSGADTQYF,TGTGCCAGCAGCTTTCTTAGCGGGAGTGGAGCAGATACGCAGTATTTT
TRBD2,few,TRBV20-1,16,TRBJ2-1,CSAISLAGSSYNEQFF,TGCAGTGCTATCAGCCTAGCGGGAAGCTCCTACAATGAGCAGTTCTTC
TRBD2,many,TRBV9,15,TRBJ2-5,CASSAGLAGGETQYF,TGTGCCAGCAGCGCGGGACTAGCGGGTGGGGAGACCCAGTACTTC
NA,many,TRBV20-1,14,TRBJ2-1,CSARVQVGVNEQFF,TGCAGTGCTAGAGTTCAGGTGGGAGTCAATGAGCAGTTCTTC
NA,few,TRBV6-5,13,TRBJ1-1,CASSYTLNTEAFF,TGTGCCAGCAGTTACACTTTGAACACTGAAGCTTTCTTT
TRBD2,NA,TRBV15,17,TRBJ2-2,CATSSPSGRANTGELFF,TGTGCCACCAGCAGTCCTAGCGGGAGGGCGAACACCGGGGAGCTGTTTTTT
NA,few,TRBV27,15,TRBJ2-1,CASSFGGGSNNEQFF,TGTGCCAGCAGTTTTGGGGGCGGGAGTAATAATGAGCAGTTCTTC
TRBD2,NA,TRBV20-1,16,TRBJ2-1,CSASPGLADYYNEQFF,TGCAGTGCATCTCCGGGACTAGCGGACTATTACAATGAGCAGTTCTTC
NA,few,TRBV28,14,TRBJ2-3,CAGSWGDGTDTQYF,TGTGCCGGCTCATGGGGGGATGGCACAGATACGCAGTATTTT
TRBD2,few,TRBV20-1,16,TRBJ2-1,CSASPGLAGGWYEQFF,TGCAGTGCTTCTCCGGGACTAGCGGGAGGGTGGTATGAGCAGTTCTTC
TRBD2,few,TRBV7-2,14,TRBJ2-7,CASSLGGGSKEQYF,TGTGCCAGCAGCTTAGGGGGCGGGAGTAAAGAGCAGTACTTC
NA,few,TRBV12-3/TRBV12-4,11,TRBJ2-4,CASSQTRIQYF,TGTGCCAGCAGTCAGACACGGATTCAGTACTTC
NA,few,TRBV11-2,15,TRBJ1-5,CASSLDPGSNQPQHF,TGTGCCAGCAGCTTAGATCCTGGGAGCAATCAGCCCCAGCATTTT
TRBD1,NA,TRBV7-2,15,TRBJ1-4,CASSSVLGQGAKLFF,TGTGCCAGCAGCTCGGTTCTGGGACAGGGGGCAAAACTGTTTTTT
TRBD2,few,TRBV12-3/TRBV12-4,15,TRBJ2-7,CASSPSGTSRAEQYF,TGTGCCAGCAGTCCATCCGGGACTAGCCGGGCGGAGCAGTACTTC
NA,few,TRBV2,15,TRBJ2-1,CASSEARGRVDEQFF,TGTGCCAGCAGTGAAGCGCGTGGGAGAGTCGACGAGCAGTTCTTC
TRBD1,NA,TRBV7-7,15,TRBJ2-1,CASSLGTGGWDEQFF,TGTGCTAGCAGCTTAGGGACAGGGGGCTGGGATGAGCAGTTCTTC
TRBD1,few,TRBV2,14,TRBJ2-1,CASSGDRSYNEQFF,TGTGCCAGCAGTGGGGACAGGAGCTACAATGAGCAGTTCTTC